This TCR beta chain was sequenced for a study of neurological immune-mediated disorders. The sample's time point: technical triplicate 2. This CDR3 comprises 13 residues. CDR1 is LGHDT, CDR2 YNNKEL, per germline (reference sequence). V lost 4 bases, J lost 12 bases, and 18 bases lay in between. This clonotype was recorded a few times. One entry per CDR3 protein, called by TCRdb with MiXCR from the 5' RACE reads. Of about 55,000 distinct CDR3 sequences listed, around 24% are singletons. The chain couples TRBV3-1 to TRBJ1-2; a possible D gene is TRBD1 (6 bases). Sequencing was performed on PBMCs. The source of this sequence is a man aged 55-75 years with HTLV-1-associated myelopathy (HAM/TSP). The CDR3, as DNA: TGTGCCAGCAGCCCCAGAGACAGGTCTCCCAACACCTTC. It is translated as CASSPRDRSPNTF.